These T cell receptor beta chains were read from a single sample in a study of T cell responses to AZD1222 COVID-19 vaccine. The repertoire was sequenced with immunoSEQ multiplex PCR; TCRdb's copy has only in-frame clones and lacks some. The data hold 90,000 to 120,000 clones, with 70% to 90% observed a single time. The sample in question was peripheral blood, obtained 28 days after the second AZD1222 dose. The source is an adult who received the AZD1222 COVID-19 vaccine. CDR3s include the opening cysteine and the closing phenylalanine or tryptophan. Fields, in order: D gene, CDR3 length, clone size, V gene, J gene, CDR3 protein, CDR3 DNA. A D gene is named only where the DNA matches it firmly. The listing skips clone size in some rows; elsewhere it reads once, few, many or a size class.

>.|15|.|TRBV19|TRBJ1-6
CASSNGYSYNSPLHF
TGTGCCAGTAGTAACGGGTACTCCTATAATTCACCCCTCCACTTT
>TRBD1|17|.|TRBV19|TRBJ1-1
CASSIQSGDRTNTEAFF
TGTGCCAGTAGTATACAAAGTGGGGACAGGACGAACACTGAAGCTTTCTTT
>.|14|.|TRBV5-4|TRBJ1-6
CASSLGGSDSPLHF
TGTGCCAGCAGCTTGGGGGGTTCCGATTCACCCCTCCACTTT
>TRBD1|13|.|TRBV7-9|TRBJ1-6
CATSTGMDSPLHF
TGTGCCACATCGACAGGGATGGACTCACCCCTCCACTTT
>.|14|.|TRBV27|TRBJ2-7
CASSLAGPTYEQYF
TGTGCCAGCAGTTTGGCCGGACCCACCTACGAGCAGTACTTC
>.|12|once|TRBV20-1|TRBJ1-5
CSASYRGQPQHF
TGCAGTGCTAGTTATAGGGGACAGCCCCAGCATTTT
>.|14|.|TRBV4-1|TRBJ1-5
CASSQDGGGQPQHF
TGCGCCAGCAGCCAAGACGGGGGAGGGCAGCCCCAGCATTTT
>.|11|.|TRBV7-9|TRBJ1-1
CASSRGTEAFF
TGTGCCAGCAGCCGGGGGACTGAAGCTTTCTTT
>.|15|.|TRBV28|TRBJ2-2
CASSLHAGDGGELFF
TGTGCCAGCAGTTTACACGCCGGCGATGGCGGGGAGCTGTTTTTT
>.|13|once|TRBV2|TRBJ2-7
CASSPRVLNEQYF
TGTGCCAGCAGCCCTCGGGTCCTGAACGAGCAGTACTTC
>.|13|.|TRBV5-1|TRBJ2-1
CASSLAGVNEQFF
TGCGCCAGCAGCTTGGCGGGGGTAAATGAGCAGTTCTTC
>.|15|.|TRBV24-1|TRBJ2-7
CATSDSGTRSYEQYF
TGTGCCACCAGTGATTCCGGGACAAGGTCTTACGAGCAGTACTTC
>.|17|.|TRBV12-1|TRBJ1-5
CASSLGGGQGPGQPQHF
TGTGCCAGCAGCTTGGGGGGGGGACAGGGGCCCGGTCAGCCCCAGCATTTT
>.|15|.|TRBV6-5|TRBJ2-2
CASSPRGGEAGELFF
TGTGCCAGCAGTCCGAGGGGAGGAGAGGCCGGGGAGCTGTTTTTT
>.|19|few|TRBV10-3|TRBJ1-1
CAISSSGTPSLSSHHGAFF
TGTGCCATCAGCTCCTCCGGGACCCCCTCTTTATCCTCCCATCATGGAGCTTTCTTT
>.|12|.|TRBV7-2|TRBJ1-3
CASTPSGNTIYF
TGTGCCAGCACCCCTTCGGGAAACACCATATATTTT
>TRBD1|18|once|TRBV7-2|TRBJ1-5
CASSSLLQGAPSNQPQHF
TGTGCCAGCAGCTCGCTTCTACAGGGGGCTCCTAGCAATCAGCCCCAGCATTTT
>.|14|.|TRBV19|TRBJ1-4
CASSIQGRGEKLFF
TGTGCCAGTAGTATACAAGGCCGGGGTGAAAAACTGTTTTTT
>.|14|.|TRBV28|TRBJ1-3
CASTAADSGNTIYF
TGTGCCAGCACAGCAGCAGACTCTGGAAACACCATATATTTT
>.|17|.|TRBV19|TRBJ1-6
CASSISLYNTGGAPLHF
TGTGCCAGTAGTATAAGTCTCTACAATACCGGAGGGGCACCCCTCCACTTT
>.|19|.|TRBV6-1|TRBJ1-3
CASSESRTVKMSSGNTIYF
TGTGCCAGCAGTGAATCTAGGACAGTAAAAATGAGCTCTGGAAACACCATATATTTT
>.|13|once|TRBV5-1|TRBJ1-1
CASREGEWTEAFF
TGCGCCAGCAGGGAGGGGGAGTGGACTGAAGCTTTCTTT
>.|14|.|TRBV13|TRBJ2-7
CASSLGRGRNEQYF
TGTGCCAGCAGCTTAGGCAGGGGAAGGAACGAGCAGTACTTC
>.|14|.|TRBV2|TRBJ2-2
CASRLGTSTGELFF
TGTGCCAGCAGACTAGGGACATCCACCGGGGAGCTGTTTTTT
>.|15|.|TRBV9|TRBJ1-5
CASSVAPSDDQPQHF
TGTGCCAGCAGCGTAGCCCCCTCGGACGATCAGCCCCAGCATTTT